This T cell receptor beta chain is from a study of beta chain features in type 1 diabetes. General study results and limits: There were fewer insertions and more deletions at the VDJ junctions of type 1 diabetes patients. All four CD4+ subsets of Type 1 diabetes patients contained TCRB CDR3s that were moderately but significantly shorter. Whether HLA type influences TCRB rearrangement remained unresolved here.

This CDR3 has 14 residues. V lost 5 bases, J lost 6 bases, and 10 bases stayed unmatched. Germline CDR1 and CDR2: SQVTM and ANQGSEA. The investigators reverse transcribed all of the isolated RNA, so they sequenced expressed TCRB transcripts. Sequencing used immunoSEQ multiplex PCR; TCRdb keeps in-frame clones, though not all of them. The repertoire holds 350,000 to 400,000 clones, with over 12% as singletons. Only a few counts were recorded for this clone. As yet, its antigen is unknown. The material sequenced was naive CD4+ T cells from blood. This chain joins TRBV29-1 and TRBJ1-5, with TRBD1 matching over 7 bases. This receptor was obtained from a woman aged 18-29 years in good health. For the CDR3, the DNA is TGCAGCGTTTCCGCACAGGGGTCGACTCAGCCCCAGCATTTT. Encoded protein: CSVSAQGSTQPQHF.